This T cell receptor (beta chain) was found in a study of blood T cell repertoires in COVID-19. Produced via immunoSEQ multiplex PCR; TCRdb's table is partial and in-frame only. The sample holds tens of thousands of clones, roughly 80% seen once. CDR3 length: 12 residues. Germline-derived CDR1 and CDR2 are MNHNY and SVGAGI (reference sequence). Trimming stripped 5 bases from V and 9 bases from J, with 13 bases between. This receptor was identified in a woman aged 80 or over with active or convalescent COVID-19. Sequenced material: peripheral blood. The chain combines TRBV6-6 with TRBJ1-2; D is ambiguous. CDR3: CASSDLSKSYTF. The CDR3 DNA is TGTGCCAGCAGTGATCTTTCTAAAAGCTACACCTTC.